This T cell receptor beta chain was recorded in a study of control samples from healthy donors and cancer patients. Germline assignment: CDR1 SEHNR and CDR2 FQNEAQ (reference sequence). The length of the CDR3 is 16 residues. The V gene lost 2 bases and the J gene lost 4 bases, with 15 bases spanning the gap. Produced via immunoSEQ multiplex PCR; TCRdb's table is partial and in-frame only. The top ten hold roughly 23% of the sample, which has 35,000 to 55,000 clones, roughly 90% seen once. The specimen was PBMCs. This receptor was taken from a woman aged 40 to 50 with head and neck cancer. This chain connects TRBV7-9 to TRBJ1-3; D possibly corresponds to TRBD1 (5 bases). CDR3 protein: CASSLIEGRAGNTIYF. The DNA of the CDR3 is TGTGCCAGCAGCTTAATTGAGGGGCGCGCGGGAAACACCATATATTTT.